This T cell receptor beta chain derives from a study of regulatory T cells in long-lasting Graves disease. Investigators prepared the TCR beta libraries by applying iRepertoire HTBI primers and Arm-PCR of CDR3 regions. TCRdb ran MiXCR on the multiplex PCR reads and lists one entry per CDR3 protein. The repertoire holds some 250,000 distinct CDR3 sequences, with around 18% as singletons. This clonotype was observed at least ten times. Noted time point: newly diagnosed GD, antithyroid drugs for less than 3 months. PBMCs were the source of the RNA used for TCR sequencing. This CDR3 has 12 amino acids. Trimming removed 7 bases at V and 3 bases at J, with 9 bases between. Germline V gene sequence: CDR1 MDHEN, CDR2 SYDVKM.

The starting material was peripheral blood mononuclear cells (PBMCs), obtained at new diagnosis, from a patient treated with antithyroid drugs. The receptor comes from a female donor with Graves disease. J is TRBJ1-2 and V is TRBV28; D remains ambiguous. The CDR3 bases are TGTGCCAGCACCCAAGAGGACTATGGCTACACCTTC. It yields the protein CASTQEDYGYTF.